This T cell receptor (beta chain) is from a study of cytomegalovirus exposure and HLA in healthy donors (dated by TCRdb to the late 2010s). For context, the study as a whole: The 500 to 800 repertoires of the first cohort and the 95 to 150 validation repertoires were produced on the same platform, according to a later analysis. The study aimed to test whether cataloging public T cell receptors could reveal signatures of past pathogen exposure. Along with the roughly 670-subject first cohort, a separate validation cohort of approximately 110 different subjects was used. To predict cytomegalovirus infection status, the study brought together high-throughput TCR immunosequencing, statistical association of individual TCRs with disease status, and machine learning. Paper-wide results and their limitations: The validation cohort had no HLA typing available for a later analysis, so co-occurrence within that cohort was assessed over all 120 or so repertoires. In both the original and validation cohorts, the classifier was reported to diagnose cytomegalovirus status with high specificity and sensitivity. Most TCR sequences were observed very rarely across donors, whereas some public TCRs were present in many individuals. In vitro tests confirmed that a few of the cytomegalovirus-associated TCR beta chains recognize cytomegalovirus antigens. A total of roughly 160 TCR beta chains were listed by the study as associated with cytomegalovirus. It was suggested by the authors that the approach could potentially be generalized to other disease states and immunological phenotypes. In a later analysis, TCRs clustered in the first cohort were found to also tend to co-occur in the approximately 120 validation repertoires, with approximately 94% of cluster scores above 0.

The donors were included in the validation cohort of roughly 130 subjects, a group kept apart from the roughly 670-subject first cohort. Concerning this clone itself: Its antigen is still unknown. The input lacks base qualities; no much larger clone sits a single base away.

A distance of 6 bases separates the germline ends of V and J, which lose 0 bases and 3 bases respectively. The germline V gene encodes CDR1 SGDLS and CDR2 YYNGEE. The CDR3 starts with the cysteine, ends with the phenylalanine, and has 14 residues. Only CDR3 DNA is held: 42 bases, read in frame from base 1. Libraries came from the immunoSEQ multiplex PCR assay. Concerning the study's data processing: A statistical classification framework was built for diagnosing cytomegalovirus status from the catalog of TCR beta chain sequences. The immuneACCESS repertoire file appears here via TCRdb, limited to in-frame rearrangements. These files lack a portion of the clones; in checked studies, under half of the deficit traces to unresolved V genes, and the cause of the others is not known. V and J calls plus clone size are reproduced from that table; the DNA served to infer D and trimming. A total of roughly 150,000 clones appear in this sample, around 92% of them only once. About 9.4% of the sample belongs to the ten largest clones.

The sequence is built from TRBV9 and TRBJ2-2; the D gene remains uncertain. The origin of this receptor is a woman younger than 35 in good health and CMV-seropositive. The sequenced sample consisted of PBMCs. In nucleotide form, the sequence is TGTGCCAGCAGCGTAGGTCTTGACACCGGGGAGCTGTTTTTT. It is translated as CASSVGLDTGELFF.